Given below is one T cell receptor beta chain in context. Its antigen is not identified. Germline V lookup: CDR1 LGHNA, CDR2 YNFKEQ. The CDR3 has 15 residues. Trimming removed 0 bases at V and 9 bases at J, with 15 bases between. The data stem from a study of cytomegalovirus exposure and HLA in healthy donors. Across the whole study: The 120 million or so unique TCR beta sequences, from about 179 million T cells, were found by an earlier analysis. Findings of the study overall: Later work found that TCR association rates differed between HLA loci; DRB1 had the most and HLA-C the fewest. After further analysis at a later stage, some 15,000 TCR beta sequences were associated with HLA alleles at 0.05 false discovery rate.

Researchers ran the PCR with 60 Vbeta and 13 Jbeta primers. In the authors' workflow: Later analysis identified approximately 80 million unique TCR beta chains, about 10 million shared. Clones were sequenced by immunoSEQ multiplex PCR, and TCRdb holds only the in-frame ones, with some missing. D and trimming were read from the DNA, whereas the V and J calls and clone size are those reported in that table. The table shows 75,000 to 80,000 clones, with roughly 79% occurring only once. The chain couples TRBV4-2 to TRBJ2-1; tentatively, D is TRBD1 (5 bases). The sequenced material came from PBMCs. This receptor was identified in a man in his forties or fifties in good health and CMV-seronegative. CDR3 in amino acids: CASSQDRGPLAEQFF. As DNA, the CDR3 is TGTGCCAGCAGCCAAGATAGGGGCCCGCTGGCTGAGCAGTTCTTC.